The next 4 T cell receptor beta chains were all read from a single sample in a study of blood T cell repertoires in COVID-19. Data came from immunoSEQ multiplex PCR; TCRdb stores just in-frame clones and leaves some out. The table includes around 200,000 clones, roughly 90% detected once. The sequenced sample was peripheral blood. The receptors shown here come from a man aged 70-80 years with active or convalescent COVID-19.

The chain combines TRBV6-5 with TRBJ2-7; D possibly corresponds to TRBD1 (6 bases). V was shortened by 6 bases and J by 2 bases, with 14 bases between the two germline ends. Germline V CDR1 and CDR2: MNHEY, SVGAGI. The CDR3 runs to 14 residues. The CDR3 reads CASRTTGSAYEQYF. CDR3 in DNA: TGTGCCAGCAGAACCACAGGGAGCGCCTACGAGCAGTACTTC.

The V and J genes are TRBV2 and TRBJ1-1, with D unclear. V gave up 4 bases and J gave up 7 bases, with 13 bases separating them. The germline V gene encodes CDR1 SNHLY and CDR2 FYNNEI. The CDR3 has 13 residues. CDR3 nucleotide sequence: TGTGCCAGCAGTGTTCAAACCTACGGTGAAGCTTTCTTT. Amino acids: CASSVQTYGEAFF.

The rearrangement links TRBV2 to TRBJ2-5; 7 bases line up with TRBD1. In germline, CDR1 is SNHLY, CDR2 FYNNEI. Unmatched junction bases numbered 10, after V lost 4 bases and J lost 5 bases. CDR3 length: 15 residues. The CDR3 protein is CASSGAGGYLETQYF. In DNA, the CDR3 is TGTGCCAGCAGTGGGGCAGGGGGATATTTGGAGACCCAGTACTTC.

The V gene is TRBV7-2, the J gene TRBJ1-5, with 7 bases aligning to TRBD1. The CDR3 has 15 amino acids. Trimming at V came to 5 bases and at J to 7 bases, leaving 11 bases not matched to a gene. CDR1 is SGHTA and CDR2 is FQGNSA in the germline V gene. CDR3 sequence reads: CASSPGGTSGQPQHF. The DNA of the CDR3 is TGTGCCAGCAGCCCAGGGGGTACCTCCGGGCAGCCCCAGCATTTT.